This T cell receptor beta chain was sequenced during a study of memory CD4+ T cells and cytomegalovirus serostatus. About the research overall: Donors were healthy Belgian adults, 10 or so CMV seropositive and around 24 seronegative.

Single viable CD3+CD4+CD8-CD45RO+ cells were sorted as the memory CD4+ T cells. Per the original methods: Out-of-frame sequences were removed, leaving 2 million to 2.5 million distinct TCRbeta sequences. Some clones are missing from TCRdb's copy, which holds only in-frame ones; the method was immunoSEQ multiplex PCR. V, J and clone size are those of that table, while D and trimming were read from the DNA. The sample contains under 45,000 clones, 70% to 80% of which appear only once. This CDR3 is built from 15 residues. J was trimmed by 5 bases and V by 5 bases; bases with no gene match: 7. CDR1 SGHAT and CDR2 FQNNGV come from the germline V gene.

The source material was memory CD4+ T cells from blood. The chain recombines TRBV11-2 with TRBJ2-2; 8 nucleotides align to TRBD1. The receptor was derived from an adult in good health and CMV-seronegative. The CDR3 loop reads CASSTGQGWTGELFF. In nucleotides, the CDR3 is TGTGCCAGCAGCACAGGACAGGGATGGACCGGGGAGCTGTTTTTT.